A selection of T cell receptor beta chains follows, all from one sample in a study of cytomegalovirus exposure and HLA in healthy donors. Measured with immunoSEQ multiplex PCR; TCRdb has only the in-frame clones, and not every one. Of approximately 130,000 clones in the sample, roughly 78% were seen once. The sequenced sample was PBMCs. The receptor set was obtained from a woman aged 40 to 50 in good health and CMV-seronegative. Each CDR3 is given with its conserved first and last residue. A D gene is named only where the DNA matches it firmly. Some rows mark clone size as missing; the rest say once, few, many or name a class of expanded clone.

j_gene: TRBJ2-7; d_gene: TRBD2; v_gene: TRBV2; abundance: once; CDR3aa: CASQPLTTSGRWKQYF; CDR3nt: TGTGCCAGTCAACCGCTGACGACTAGCGGGAGGTGGAAGCAGTACTTC
j_gene: TRBJ2-1; d_gene: TRBD2; v_gene: TRBV6-6; abundance: few; CDR3aa: CASRVGLAGVDEQFF; CDR3nt: TGTGCCAGCAGGGTCGGACTAGCGGGAGTGGATGAGCAGTTCTTC
j_gene: TRBJ1-2; d_gene: TRBD1; v_gene: TRBV18; abundance: NA; CDR3aa: CASSLSGTGVFTDYGYTF; CDR3nt: TGTGCCAGCTCATTATCCGGGACAGGGGTCTTTACGGACTATGGCTACACCTTC
j_gene: TRBJ2-1; d_gene: TRBD2; v_gene: TRBV10-3; abundance: NA; CDR3aa: CATYWALANEQFF; CDR3nt: TGTGCCACCTACTGGGCACTAGCGAATGAGCAGTTCTTC
j_gene: TRBJ2-1; d_gene: TRBD2; v_gene: TRBV7-6; abundance: NA; CDR3aa: CASSLGAGVFYNEQFF; CDR3nt: TGTGCCAGCAGCTTAGGAGCGGGAGTATTTTACAATGAGCAGTTCTTC
j_gene: TRBJ2-3; d_gene: NA; v_gene: TRBV7-9; abundance: NA; CDR3aa: CSSSFPKRTDTQYF; CDR3nt: TGTTCCAGCAGTTTTCCTAAGCGCACAGATACGCAGTATTTT
j_gene: TRBJ2-7; d_gene: NA; v_gene: TRBV5-1; abundance: NA; CDR3aa: CASSPRGRGNEQYF; CDR3nt: TGCGCCAGCAGCCCTCGGGGCAGGGGCAACGAGCAGTACTTC
j_gene: TRBJ2-2; d_gene: NA; v_gene: TRBV19; abundance: NA; CDR3aa: CASSFSGTGELFF; CDR3nt: TGTGCCAGTAGTTTCAGTGGCACCGGGGAGCTGTTTTTT
j_gene: TRBJ2-7; d_gene: TRBD2; v_gene: TRBV27; abundance: NA; CDR3aa: CASSLRTRYEQYF; CDR3nt: TGTGCCAGCAGTCTCCGGACTAGATACGAGCAGTACTTC
j_gene: TRBJ1-1; d_gene: NA; v_gene: TRBV28; abundance: NA; CDR3aa: CASSFPQGSHTEAFF; CDR3nt: TGTGCCAGCAGTTTTCCTCAGGGGTCGCACACTGAAGCTTTCTTT
j_gene: TRBJ2-1; d_gene: NA; v_gene: TRBV4-3; abundance: NA; CDR3aa: CASSQDLGGGEQFF; CDR3nt: TGCGCCAGCAGCCAAGATCTAGGAGGAGGTGAGCAGTTCTTC
j_gene: TRBJ1-4; d_gene: TRBD1; v_gene: TRBV7-9; abundance: NA; CDR3aa: CASSSLGQQNEKLFF; CDR3nt: TGTGCCAGCAGCTCTTTGGGACAGCAAAATGAAAAACTGTTTTTT
j_gene: TRBJ2-1; d_gene: NA; v_gene: TRBV18; abundance: NA; CDR3aa: CASSPGRVSYNEQFF; CDR3nt: TGTGCCAGCTCACCAGGCAGGGTATCCTACAATGAGCAGTTCTTC
j_gene: TRBJ2-7; d_gene: NA; v_gene: TRBV7-6; abundance: once; CDR3aa: CASSLLLGSKSPYEQYF; CDR3nt: TGTGCCAGCAGCTTACTCTTGGGTAGCAAGAGTCCCTACGAGCAGTACTTC
j_gene: TRBJ2-3; d_gene: TRBD2; v_gene: TRBV5-6; abundance: once; CDR3aa: CASSQGAGAGTDTQYF; CDR3nt: TGTGCCAGCAGCCAAGGGGCGGGAGCGGGCACAGATACGCAGTATTTT
j_gene: TRBJ2-7; d_gene: TRBD2; v_gene: TRBV27; abundance: NA; CDR3aa: CASSSGLAVHEQYF; CDR3nt: TGTGCCAGCAGTTCGGGACTAGCGGTCCACGAGCAGTACTTC
j_gene: TRBJ1-1; d_gene: NA; v_gene: TRBV10-3; abundance: few; CDR3aa: CAIRGGGVEAFF; CDR3nt: TGTGCCATCAGGGGGGGAGGGGTAGAAGCTTTCTTT
j_gene: TRBJ2-1; d_gene: TRBD1; v_gene: TRBV9; abundance: NA; CDR3aa: CASSTDRAINEQFF; CDR3nt: TGTGCCAGCAGCACGGACAGGGCCATCAATGAGCAGTTCTTC
j_gene: TRBJ2-2; d_gene: TRBD2; v_gene: TRBV7-9; abundance: NA; CDR3aa: CSSSSGLARRAGELFF; CDR3nt: TGTTCCAGCAGCTCGGGACTAGCGAGGAGAGCCGGGGAGCTGTTTTTT
j_gene: TRBJ2-2; d_gene: TRBD2; v_gene: TRBV5-8; abundance: NA; CDR3aa: CASSLNSGLATYGELFF; CDR3nt: TGTGCCAGCAGCCTTAATTCGGGACTAGCTACCTACGGGGAGCTGTTTTTT
j_gene: TRBJ2-3; d_gene: TRBD1; v_gene: TRBV19; abundance: NA; CDR3aa: CAGRVQGASGKQYF; CDR3nt: TGTGCCGGCCGTGTACAGGGGGCGTCAGGGAAGCAGTATTTT
j_gene: TRBJ2-5; d_gene: TRBD1; v_gene: TRBV4-3; abundance: few; CDR3aa: CASSQHRDRANEQYF; CDR3nt: TGCGCCAGCAGCCAACACCGGGACAGGGCTAATGAGCAGTACTTC
j_gene: TRBJ2-7; d_gene: NA; v_gene: TRBV6-5; abundance: NA; CDR3aa: CASSQGSTYEQYF; CDR3nt: TGTGCCAGCAGCCAGGGTTCGACCTACGAGCAGTACTTC
j_gene: TRBJ1-2; d_gene: NA; v_gene: TRBV19; abundance: NA; CDR3aa: CASTPGHNYGYTF; CDR3nt: TGTGCCAGTACTCCGGGACATAACTATGGCTACACCTTC
j_gene: TRBJ2-3; d_gene: TRBD2; v_gene: TRBV7-9; abundance: NA; CDR3aa: CSSSLRASGVRDTQYF; CDR3nt: TGTTCCAGCAGCTTAAGGGCTAGCGGGGTGAGGGATACGCAGTATTTT
j_gene: TRBJ2-1; d_gene: TRBD2; v_gene: TRBV10-2; abundance: NA; CDR3aa: CASKGLAGAPPGNEQFF; CDR3nt: TGCGCCAGCAAGGGACTAGCGGGAGCTCCTCCGGGAAATGAGCAGTTCTTC
j_gene: TRBJ2-7; d_gene: TRBD2; v_gene: TRBV28; abundance: NA; CDR3aa: CASSSTFGSGSPYEQYF; CDR3nt: TGTGCCAGCAGTTCCACCTTTGGTAGCGGGAGCCCCTACGAGCAGTACTTC
j_gene: TRBJ1-2; d_gene: TRBD1; v_gene: TRBV6-1; abundance: NA; CDR3aa: CASRSGTGGTGGYTF; CDR3nt: TGTGCCAGCCGAAGCGGGACAGGGGGGACGGGGGGCTACACCTTC